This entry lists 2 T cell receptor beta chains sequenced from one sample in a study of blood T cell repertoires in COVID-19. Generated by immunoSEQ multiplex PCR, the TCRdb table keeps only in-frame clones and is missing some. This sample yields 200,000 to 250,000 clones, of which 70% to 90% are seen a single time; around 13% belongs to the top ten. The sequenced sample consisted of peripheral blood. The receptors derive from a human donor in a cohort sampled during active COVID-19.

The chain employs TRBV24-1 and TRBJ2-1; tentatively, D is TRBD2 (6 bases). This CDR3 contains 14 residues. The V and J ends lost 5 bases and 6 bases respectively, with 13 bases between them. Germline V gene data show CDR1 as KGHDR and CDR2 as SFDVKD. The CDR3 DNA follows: TGTGCCACCAGTGGGAGGGAAGGGCGCAATGAGCAGTTCTTC. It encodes CATSGREGRNEQFF.

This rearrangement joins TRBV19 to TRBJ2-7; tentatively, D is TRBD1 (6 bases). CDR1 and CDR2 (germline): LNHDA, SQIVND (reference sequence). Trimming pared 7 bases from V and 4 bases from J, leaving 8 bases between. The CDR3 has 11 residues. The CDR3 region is CASKGGYEQYF. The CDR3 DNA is TGTGCCAGTAAAGGGGGATACGAGCAGTACTTC.